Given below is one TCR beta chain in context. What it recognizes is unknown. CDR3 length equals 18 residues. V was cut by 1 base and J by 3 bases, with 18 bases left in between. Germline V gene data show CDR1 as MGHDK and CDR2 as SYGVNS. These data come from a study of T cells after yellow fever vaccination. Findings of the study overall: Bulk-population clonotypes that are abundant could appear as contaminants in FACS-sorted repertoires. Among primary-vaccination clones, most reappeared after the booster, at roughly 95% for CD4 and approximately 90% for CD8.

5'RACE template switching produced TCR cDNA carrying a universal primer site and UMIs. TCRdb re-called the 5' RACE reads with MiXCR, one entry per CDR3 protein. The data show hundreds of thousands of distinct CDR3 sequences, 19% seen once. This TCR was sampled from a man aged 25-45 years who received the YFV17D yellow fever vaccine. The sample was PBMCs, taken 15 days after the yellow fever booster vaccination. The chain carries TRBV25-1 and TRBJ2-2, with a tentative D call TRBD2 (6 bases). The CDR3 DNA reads TGTGCCAGCAGTGAATTCGACCGTGAGCGGAGGGACACCGGGGAGCTGTTTTTT. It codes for CASSEFDRERRDTGELFF. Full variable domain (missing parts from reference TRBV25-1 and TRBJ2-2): EADIYQTPRYLVIGTGKKITLECSQTMGHDKMYWYQQDPGMELHLIHYSYGVNSTEKGDLSSESTVSRIRTEHFPLTLESARPSHTSQYLCASSEFDRERRDTGELFFGEGSRLTVL.